The clone carrying this TCR beta chain occurred once. Some clones are missing from TCRdb's copy, which holds only in-frame ones; the method was immunoSEQ multiplex PCR. This table has tens of thousands of clones, 92% appearing once. There are 12 residues in the CDR3. Trimming removed 5 bases from V and 5 bases from J, with 10 bases in between. The germline CDR1 and CDR2 sequences are SGHRS and YFSETQ. The data are from a study of blood T cell repertoires in COVID-19. Study-wide background: Some COVID-19 samples were acute and others convalescent; all came from the United States, Italy and Spain.

Sequenced input: peripheral blood. This chain links TRBV5-1 with TRBJ1-1, with D tentatively TRBD1 (6 bases). The sequence came from a middle-aged man with active COVID-19. CDR3 bases: TGCGCCAGCAGTCCTCAGGGGACTGAAGCTTTCTTT. Translation: CASSPQGTEAFF.